This is a list of T cell receptor beta chains from one sample in a study of blood T cell repertoires in COVID-19. The repertoire was sequenced with immunoSEQ multiplex PCR; TCRdb's copy has only in-frame clones and lacks some. The repertoire holds about 490,000 clones, approximately 83% seen once, with approximately 3.4% in the top ten. Input material: peripheral blood. These TCRs come from a human donor in a cohort sampled during active COVID-19. CDR3s include the opening cysteine and the closing phenylalanine or tryptophan. Fields, in order: V gene, J gene, clone size, D gene, CDR3 protein, CDR3 DNA. D genes are given only for firm matches. Size tells how often a clone was seen (once, few, many) or the class of an expanded clone, and some rows leave it out.

v_call: TRBV7-3
j_call: TRBJ2-2
clone_size: NA
d_call: TRBD2
cdr3_aa: CASSSTSASNTGELFF
cdr3_nt: TGTGCCAGCAGCTCCACTAGCGCCTCCAACACCGGGGAGCTGTTTTTT

v_call: TRBV6-6
j_call: TRBJ1-1
clone_size: NA
d_call: NA
cdr3_aa: CASSYVQSNTEAFF
cdr3_nt: TGTGCCAGCAGTTACGTACAGTCGAACACTGAAGCTTTCTTT

v_call: TRBV6-5
j_call: TRBJ1-1
clone_size: NA
d_call: NA
cdr3_aa: CASSQGWNEAFF
cdr3_nt: TGTGCCAGCAGTCAGGGGTGGAATGAAGCTTTCTTT

v_call: TRBV7-2
j_call: TRBJ1-2
clone_size: NA
d_call: NA
cdr3_aa: CASSGERGGYGYTF
cdr3_nt: TGTGCCAGCAGCGGCGAACGGGGGGGCTATGGCTACACCTTC

v_call: TRBV30
j_call: TRBJ1-1
clone_size: NA
d_call: TRBD1
cdr3_aa: CAWRTGGRTEAFF
cdr3_nt: TGTGCCTGGAGAACAGGGGGGAGGACTGAAGCTTTCTTT

v_call: TRBV6-5
j_call: TRBJ1-1
clone_size: once
d_call: TRBD1
cdr3_aa: CASSSRPGGTEAFF
cdr3_nt: TGTGCCAGCAGTTCTCGGCCAGGGGGGACTGAAGCTTTCTTT

v_call: TRBV3-1/TRBV3-2
j_call: TRBJ2-7
clone_size: NA
d_call: TRBD2
cdr3_aa: CASSQGSSGRGEQYF
cdr3_nt: TGTGCCAGCAGCCAAGGTTCCAGCGGGAGGGGCGAGCAGTACTTC

v_call: TRBV19
j_call: TRBJ2-1
clone_size: NA
d_call: TRBD1
cdr3_aa: CASSKGTGFNEQFF
cdr3_nt: TGTGCCAGTAGTAAAGGGACAGGGTTCAATGAGCAGTTCTTC

v_call: TRBV27
j_call: TRBJ2-1
clone_size: NA
d_call: TRBD2
cdr3_aa: CASSTSRAGGSYNEQFF
cdr3_nt: TGTGCCAGCAGCACCTCTCGGGCGGGAGGTTCCTACAATGAGCAGTTCTTC

v_call: TRBV14
j_call: TRBJ2-1
clone_size: NA
d_call: NA
cdr3_aa: CASSRGTFYNEQFF
cdr3_nt: TGTGCCAGCAGCCGAGGGACTTTCTACAATGAGCAGTTCTTC

v_call: TRBV7-3
j_call: TRBJ2-1
clone_size: NA
d_call: TRBD2
cdr3_aa: CASSPQTSGRAHNEQFF
cdr3_nt: TGTGCCAGCAGCCCCCAGACTAGCGGGAGGGCCCACAATGAGCAGTTCTTC

v_call: TRBV19
j_call: TRBJ2-1
clone_size: NA
d_call: NA
cdr3_aa: CASSSRGGGNNEQFF
cdr3_nt: TGTGCCAGTTCCTCCCGTGGCGGCGGGAACAATGAGCAGTTCTTC

v_call: TRBV7-3
j_call: TRBJ2-1
clone_size: once
d_call: TRBD2
cdr3_aa: CASSGPQAGGPFNEQFF
cdr3_nt: TGTGCCAGCAGCGGACCCCAAGCGGGAGGGCCTTTCAATGAGCAGTTCTTC

v_call: TRBV4-2
j_call: TRBJ1-1
clone_size: NA
d_call: NA
cdr3_aa: CAISRTENTEAFF
cdr3_nt: TGTGCTATATCTCGGACAGAGAACACTGAAGCTTTCTTT

v_call: TRBV25-1
j_call: TRBJ2-1
clone_size: few
d_call: TRBD2
cdr3_aa: CATARAGSYNEQFF
cdr3_nt: TGTGCCACCGCGAGAGCGGGATCCTACAATGAGCAGTTCTTC

v_call: TRBV18
j_call: TRBJ1-3
clone_size: NA
d_call: NA
cdr3_aa: CASSPPTGNSGNTIYF
cdr3_nt: TGTGCCAGCTCACCCCCGACAGGCAACTCTGGAAACACCATATATTTT

v_call: TRBV5-6
j_call: TRBJ2-5
clone_size: few
d_call: TRBD1
cdr3_aa: CASTHGQGEETQYF
cdr3_nt: TGTGCCAGCACCCACGGACAGGGTGAGGAGACCCAGTACTTC

v_call: TRBV28
j_call: TRBJ1-1
clone_size: NA
d_call: NA
cdr3_aa: CASTLGLLNTEAFF
cdr3_nt: TGTGCCAGCACATTGGGACTCCTGAACACTGAAGCTTTCTTT

v_call: TRBV19
j_call: TRBJ2-2
clone_size: NA
d_call: NA
cdr3_aa: CASSEAALNTGELFF
cdr3_nt: TGTGCCAGTAGTGAGGCGGCGTTGAACACCGGGGAGCTGTTTTTT

v_call: TRBV3-1/TRBV3-2
j_call: TRBJ2-7
clone_size: NA
d_call: TRBD2
cdr3_aa: CASSPGGVNYEQYF
cdr3_nt: TGTGCCAGCAGCCCGGGGGGGGTGAACTACGAGCAGTACTTC

v_call: TRBV12-3/TRBV12-4
j_call: TRBJ1-2
clone_size: NA
d_call: TRBD1
cdr3_aa: CASSRGQGYGYTF
cdr3_nt: TGTGCCAGCAGCCGGGGACAGGGATACGGCTACACCTTC

v_call: TRBV5-5
j_call: TRBJ1-4
clone_size: NA
d_call: NA
cdr3_aa: CASSLAGEAGEKLFF
cdr3_nt: TGTGCCAGCAGCTTGGCCGGGGAGGCGGGTGAAAAACTGTTTTTT

v_call: TRBV9
j_call: TRBJ2-1
clone_size: NA
d_call: TRBD2
cdr3_aa: CASSVVGTSVYEQFF
cdr3_nt: TGTGCCAGCAGCGTAGTAGGGACTAGTGTATATGAGCAGTTCTTC

v_call: TRBV9
j_call: TRBJ2-5
clone_size: NA
d_call: NA
cdr3_aa: CASSVGPGVETQYF
cdr3_nt: TGTGCCAGCAGCGTAGGCCCGGGGGTGGAGACCCAGTACTTC

v_call: TRBV6-2/TRBV6-3
j_call: TRBJ2-4
clone_size: NA
d_call: NA
cdr3_aa: CASSQGLPQYF
cdr3_nt: TGTGCCAGCAGTCAGGGACTTCCTCAGTACTTC

v_call: TRBV9
j_call: TRBJ2-2
clone_size: NA
d_call: NA
cdr3_aa: CASSPSGARNTGELFF
cdr3_nt: TGTGCCAGCAGCCCCTCGGGAGCGCGGAACACCGGGGAGCTGTTTTTT

v_call: TRBV28
j_call: TRBJ2-3
clone_size: NA
d_call: TRBD2
cdr3_aa: CASSSPTSGSTDTQYF
cdr3_nt: TGTGCCAGCAGTTCTCCGACTAGCGGGAGCACAGATACGCAGTATTTT

v_call: TRBV7-2
j_call: TRBJ2-5
clone_size: NA
d_call: TRBD1
cdr3_aa: CASRWDRGSAETQYF
cdr3_nt: TGTGCCAGCAGGTGGGACAGGGGGAGCGCGGAGACCCAGTACTTC

v_call: TRBV5-4
j_call: TRBJ1-1
clone_size: few
d_call: NA
cdr3_aa: CASSLGGATEAFF
cdr3_nt: TGTGCCAGCAGCTTGGGCGGGGCCACTGAAGCTTTCTTT

v_call: TRBV5-1
j_call: TRBJ2-1
clone_size: NA
d_call: NA
cdr3_aa: CASSTRGSGNEQFF
cdr3_nt: TGCGCCAGCAGCACCCGGGGTAGCGGCAATGAGCAGTTCTTC

v_call: TRBV19
j_call: TRBJ2-1
clone_size: NA
d_call: NA
cdr3_aa: CASSIGAKQFF
cdr3_nt: TGTGCCAGTAGTATAGGAGCGAAGCAGTTCTTC

v_call: TRBV27
j_call: TRBJ2-7
clone_size: NA
d_call: TRBD1
cdr3_aa: CASSSRAGGFYEQYF
cdr3_nt: TGTGCCAGCAGTTCCCGAGCAGGGGGCTTCTACGAGCAGTACTTC

v_call: TRBV25-1
j_call: TRBJ2-3
clone_size: NA
d_call: TRBD2
cdr3_aa: CASGTSGGEDTQYF
cdr3_nt: TGTGCCAGCGGGACTAGCGGAGGAGAAGATACGCAGTATTTT

v_call: TRBV11-2
j_call: TRBJ1-4
clone_size: many
d_call: NA
cdr3_aa: CATMGGINEKLFF
cdr3_nt: TGTGCCACCATGGGGGGAATTAATGAAAAACTGTTTTTT

v_call: TRBV7-3
j_call: TRBJ2-4
clone_size: NA
d_call: TRBD2
cdr3_aa: CASSLLLREAKNIQYF
cdr3_nt: TGTGCCAGCAGCTTACTCTTGCGGGAGGCCAAAAACATTCAGTACTTC

v_call: TRBV4-1
j_call: TRBJ1-3
clone_size: NA
d_call: NA
cdr3_aa: CASSQGALRGRGNTIYF
cdr3_nt: TGCGCCAGCAGCCAAGGGGCATTAAGGGGTCGCGGAAACACCATATATTTT

v_call: TRBV6-5
j_call: TRBJ1-2
clone_size: NA
d_call: NA
cdr3_aa: CASKGGAHPYTF
cdr3_nt: TGTGCCAGCAAGGGGGGGGCTCATCCCTACACCTTC

v_call: TRBV18
j_call: TRBJ1-1
clone_size: NA
d_call: NA
cdr3_aa: CASSPPPGNTEAFF
cdr3_nt: TGTGCCAGCTCACCACCGCCCGGGAACACTGAAGCTTTCTTT

v_call: TRBV9
j_call: TRBJ2-4
clone_size: NA
d_call: TRBD2
cdr3_aa: CASSLPGGRAGDIQYF
cdr3_nt: TGTGCCAGCAGCCTCCCCGGCGGGAGGGCCGGGGACATTCAGTACTTC

v_call: TRBV20-1
j_call: TRBJ2-7
clone_size: NA
d_call: TRBD2
cdr3_aa: CSASPYPGLADTYEQYF
cdr3_nt: TGCAGTGCTAGTCCCTACCCGGGACTAGCGGATACCTACGAGCAGTACTTC

v_call: TRBV28
j_call: TRBJ1-5
clone_size: few
d_call: NA
cdr3_aa: CASSFVGHDQPQHF
cdr3_nt: TGTGCCAGCAGTTTCGTGGGGCACGATCAGCCCCAGCATTTT

v_call: TRBV24-1
j_call: TRBJ2-1
clone_size: NA
d_call: TRBD1
cdr3_aa: CATSDWGQGDDNEQFF
cdr3_nt: TGTGCCACCAGTGACTGGGGACAGGGGGACGACAATGAGCAGTTCTTC

v_call: TRBV6-2/TRBV6-3
j_call: TRBJ2-7
clone_size: NA
d_call: NA
cdr3_aa: CASSYGGALSYEQYF
cdr3_nt: TGTGCCAGCAGTTACGGGGGGGCACTTTCGTACGAGCAGTACTTC

v_call: TRBV19
j_call: TRBJ2-7
clone_size: NA
d_call: TRBD2
cdr3_aa: CASSMMNRAGGSSYEQYF
cdr3_nt: TGTGCCAGTAGTATGATGAACAGGGCGGGGGGAAGCTCCTACGAGCAGTACTTC

v_call: TRBV30
j_call: TRBJ1-5
clone_size: once
d_call: NA
cdr3_aa: CAWTHGQGNQPQHF
cdr3_nt: TGTGCCTGGACCCACGGGCAGGGGAATCAGCCCCAGCATTTT

v_call: TRBV11-2
j_call: TRBJ2-5
clone_size: NA
d_call: TRBD1
cdr3_aa: CASRRQGIQETQYF
cdr3_nt: TGTGCCAGTAGACGACAGGGGATCCAAGAGACCCAGTACTTC